This T cell receptor beta chain was profiled in a study of cytomegalovirus exposure and HLA in healthy donors. The CDR3 totals 16 residues. Germline CDR1 SGHRS, CDR2 YFSETQ. J lost 1 base, V lost 0 bases, and 2 bases had no gene match. Use of 60 Vbeta and 13 Jbeta primers characterized the PCR. Repertoires were generated with immunoSEQ multiplex PCR, while TCRdb's copy carries only in-frame clones and drops some. Among around 140,000 clones listed, under 90% were seen once. Sequences were obtained from PBMCs. This TCR came from a man in his forties in good health and CMV-seronegative. The chain is built from TRBV5-1 and TRBJ2-3, with 10 bases identical to TRBD1. The CDR3 nucleotides are TGCGCCAGCAGCTTGGACGGGACAGGGGGCACAGATACGCAGTATTTT. Translation gives CASSLDGTGGTDTQYF.